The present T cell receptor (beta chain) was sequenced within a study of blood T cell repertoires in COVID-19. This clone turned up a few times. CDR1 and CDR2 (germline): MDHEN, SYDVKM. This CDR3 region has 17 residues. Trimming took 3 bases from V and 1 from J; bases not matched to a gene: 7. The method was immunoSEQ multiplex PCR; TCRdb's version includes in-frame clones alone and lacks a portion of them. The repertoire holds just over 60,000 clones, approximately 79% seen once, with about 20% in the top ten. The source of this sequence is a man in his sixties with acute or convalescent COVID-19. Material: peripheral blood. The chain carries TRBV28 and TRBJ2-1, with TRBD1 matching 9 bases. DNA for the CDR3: TGTGCCAGCAGTTTCCCCCGGGACAGGGAATCCTACAATGAGCAGTTCTTC. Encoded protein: CASSFPRDRESYNEQFF.